This entry concerns a single T cell receptor beta chain. The antigen remains unidentified. The data derive from a study of cytomegalovirus exposure and HLA in healthy donors. Study observations and caveats: Later genetic work tied a missense DCLRE1C variant to beta-chain V and J trimming.

The PCR ran on 60 Vbeta and 13 Jbeta primers. The table came from immunoSEQ multiplex PCR; TCRdb's copy has only in-frame clones and leaves some out. The data contain around 150,000 clones, approximately 85% of them singletons. The CDR3 has 14 amino acids. The germline V gene encodes CDR1 SGHDT and CDR2 YYEEEE. V was pared by 0 bases and J by 6 bases, with 2 bases of the junction left unmatched. The sample was PBMCs. The chain carries TRBV5-6 and TRBJ2-2; 7 nucleotides line up with TRBD1. This receptor was identified in a man between 45 and 60 years old in good health and CMV-seropositive. DNA for the CDR3: TGTGCCAGCAGCTTGGACAGGGGAGCCGGGGAGCTGTTTTTT. Translation: CASSLDRGAGELFF.